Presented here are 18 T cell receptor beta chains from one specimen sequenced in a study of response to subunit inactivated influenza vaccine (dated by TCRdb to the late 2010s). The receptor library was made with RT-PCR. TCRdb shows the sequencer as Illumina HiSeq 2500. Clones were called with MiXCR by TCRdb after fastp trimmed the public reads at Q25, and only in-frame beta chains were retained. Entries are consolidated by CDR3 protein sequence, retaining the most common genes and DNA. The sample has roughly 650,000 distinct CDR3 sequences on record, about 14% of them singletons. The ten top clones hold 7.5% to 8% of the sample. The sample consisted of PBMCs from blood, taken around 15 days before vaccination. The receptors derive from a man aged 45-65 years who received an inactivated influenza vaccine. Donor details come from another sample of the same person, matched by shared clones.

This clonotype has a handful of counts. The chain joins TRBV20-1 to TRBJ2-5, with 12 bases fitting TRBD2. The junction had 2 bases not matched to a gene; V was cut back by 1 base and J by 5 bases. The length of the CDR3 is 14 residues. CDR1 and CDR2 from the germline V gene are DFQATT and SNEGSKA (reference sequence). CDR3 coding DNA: TGCAGTGCTAGAGGACTAGCGGGGGTGGAGACCCAGTACTTC. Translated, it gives CSARGLAGVETQYF.

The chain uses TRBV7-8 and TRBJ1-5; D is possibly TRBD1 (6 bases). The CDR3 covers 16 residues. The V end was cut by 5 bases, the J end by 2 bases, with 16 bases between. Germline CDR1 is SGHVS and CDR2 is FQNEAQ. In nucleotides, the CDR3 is TGTGCCAGCAGCCCACTGGGCAGGGGCGGCAATCAGCCCCAGCATTTT. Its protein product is CASSPLGRGGNQPQHF.

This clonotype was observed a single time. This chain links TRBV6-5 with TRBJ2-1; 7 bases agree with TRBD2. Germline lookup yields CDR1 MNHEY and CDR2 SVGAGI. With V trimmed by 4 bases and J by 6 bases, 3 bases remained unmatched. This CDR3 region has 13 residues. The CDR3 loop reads CASSWTSLNEQFF. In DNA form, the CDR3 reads TGTGCCAGCAGTTGGACTAGTCTCAATGAGCAGTTCTTC.

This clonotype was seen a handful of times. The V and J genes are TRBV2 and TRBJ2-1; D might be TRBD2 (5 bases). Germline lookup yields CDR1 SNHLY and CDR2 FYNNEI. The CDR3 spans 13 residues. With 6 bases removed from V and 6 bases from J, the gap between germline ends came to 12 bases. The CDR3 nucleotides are TGTGCCAGCAGCAGCGGCCGCGGCAATGAGCAGTTCTTC. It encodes CASSSGRGNEQFF.

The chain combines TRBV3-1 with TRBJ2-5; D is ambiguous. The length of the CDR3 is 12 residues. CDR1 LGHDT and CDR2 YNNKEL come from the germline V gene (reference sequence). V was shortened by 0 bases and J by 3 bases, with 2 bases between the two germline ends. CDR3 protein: CASSQEEETQYF. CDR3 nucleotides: TGTGCCAGCAGCCAAGAAGAAGAGACCCAGTACTTC.

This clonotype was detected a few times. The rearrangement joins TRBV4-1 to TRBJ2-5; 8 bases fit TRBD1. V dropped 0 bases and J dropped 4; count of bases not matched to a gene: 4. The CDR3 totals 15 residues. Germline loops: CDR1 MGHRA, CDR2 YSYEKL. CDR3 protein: CASSQEIGQGETQYF. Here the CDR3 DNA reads TGCGCCAGCAGCCAAGAGATCGGACAGGGAGAGACCCAGTACTTC.

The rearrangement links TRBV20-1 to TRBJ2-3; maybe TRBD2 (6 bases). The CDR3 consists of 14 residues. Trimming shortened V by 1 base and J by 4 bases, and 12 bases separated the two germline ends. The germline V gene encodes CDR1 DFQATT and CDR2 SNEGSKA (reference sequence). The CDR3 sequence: CSARAAGLPDTQYF. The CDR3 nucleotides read TGCAGTGCTAGAGCTGCGGGACTCCCAGATACGCAGTATTTT.

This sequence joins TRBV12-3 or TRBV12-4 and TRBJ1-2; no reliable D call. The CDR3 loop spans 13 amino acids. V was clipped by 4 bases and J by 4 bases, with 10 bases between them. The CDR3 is CASSSSNTYGYTF. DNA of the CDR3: TGTGCCAGCAGTTCCTCCAACACCTATGGCTACACCTTC.

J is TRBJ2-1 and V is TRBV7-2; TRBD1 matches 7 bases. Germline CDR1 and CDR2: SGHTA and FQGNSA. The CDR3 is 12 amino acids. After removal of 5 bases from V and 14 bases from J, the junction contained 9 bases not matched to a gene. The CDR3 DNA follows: TGTGCCAGCAGCCTAGAGACAGGGTGGAAGTTCTTC. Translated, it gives CASSLETGWKFF.

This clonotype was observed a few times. In DNA form, the CDR3 reads TGTGCCAGCAGTTACAGCGACAGCCACACAGATACGCAGTATTTT. Residues: CASSYSDSHTDTQYF. This chain links TRBV6-5 with TRBJ2-3; D may be TRBD1 (5 bases). The CDR3 has 15 residues. V lost 2 bases and J lost 2, with 11 bases in between. Germline V gives CDR1 MNHEY, CDR2 SVGAGI.

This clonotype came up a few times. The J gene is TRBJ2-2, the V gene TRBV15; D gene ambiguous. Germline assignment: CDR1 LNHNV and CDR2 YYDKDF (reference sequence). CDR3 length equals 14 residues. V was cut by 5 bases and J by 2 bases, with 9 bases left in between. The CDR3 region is CATSPDGNTGELFF. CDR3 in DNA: TGTGCCACCAGCCCGGACGGAAACACCGGGGAGCTGTTTTTT.

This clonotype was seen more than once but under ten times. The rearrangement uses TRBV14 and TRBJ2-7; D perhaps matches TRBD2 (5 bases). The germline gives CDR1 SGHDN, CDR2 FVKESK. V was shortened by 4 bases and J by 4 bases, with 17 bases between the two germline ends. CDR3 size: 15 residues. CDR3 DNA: TGTGCCAGCAGCCCGGACTGGTCCCCGTCTTACGAGCAGTACTTC. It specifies CASSPDWSPSYEQYF.

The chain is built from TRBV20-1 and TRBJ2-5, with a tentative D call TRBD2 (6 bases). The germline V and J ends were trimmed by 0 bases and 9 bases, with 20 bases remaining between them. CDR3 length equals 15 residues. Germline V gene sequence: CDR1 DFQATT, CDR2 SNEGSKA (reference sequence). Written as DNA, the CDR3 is TGCAGTGCTAGAGATCCCCCGGGGGAACTAAGGGCCCAGTACTTC. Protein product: CSARDPPGELRAQYF.

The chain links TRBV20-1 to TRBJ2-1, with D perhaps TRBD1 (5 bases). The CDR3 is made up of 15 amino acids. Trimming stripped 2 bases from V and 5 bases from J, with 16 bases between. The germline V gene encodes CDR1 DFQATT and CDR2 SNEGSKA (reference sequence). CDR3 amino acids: CSARRQGAQNNEQFF. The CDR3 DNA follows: TGCAGTGCTAGACGGCAGGGCGCACAGAACAATGAGCAGTTCTTC.

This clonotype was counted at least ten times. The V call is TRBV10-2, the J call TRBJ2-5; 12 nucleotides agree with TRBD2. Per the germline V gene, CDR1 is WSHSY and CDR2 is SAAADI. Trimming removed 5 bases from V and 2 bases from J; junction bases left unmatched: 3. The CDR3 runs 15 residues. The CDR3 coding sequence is TGCGCCAGCAGTCCGCTAGCGGGGGGGCAAGAGACCCAGTACTTC. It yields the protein CASSPLAGGQETQYF.

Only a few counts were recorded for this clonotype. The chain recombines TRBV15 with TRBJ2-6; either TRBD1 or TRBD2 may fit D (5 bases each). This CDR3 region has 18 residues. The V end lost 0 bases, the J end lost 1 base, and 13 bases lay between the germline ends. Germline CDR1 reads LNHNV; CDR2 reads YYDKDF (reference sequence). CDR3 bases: TGTGCCACCAGCAGAGATGGGGGATTCCGATCTGGGGCCAACGTCCTGACTTTC. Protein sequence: CATSRDGGFRSGANVLTF.

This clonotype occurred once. The chain's CDR3 is CASSLEGPGTGELFF. The DNA of the CDR3 is TGTGCCAGCAGCTTGGAAGGGCCAGGCACCGGGGAGCTGTTTTTT. V is TRBV11-2 and J is TRBJ2-2; D gene uncertain. The germline V and J ends were trimmed by 3 bases and 4 bases, with 12 bases remaining between them. The CDR3 contains 15 residues. Germline-derived CDR1 and CDR2 are SGHAT and FQNNGV.

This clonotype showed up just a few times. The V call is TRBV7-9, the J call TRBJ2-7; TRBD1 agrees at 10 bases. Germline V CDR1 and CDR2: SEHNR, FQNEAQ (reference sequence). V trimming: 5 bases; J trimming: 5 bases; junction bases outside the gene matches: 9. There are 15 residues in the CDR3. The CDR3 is CASSPLGQGVNEQYF. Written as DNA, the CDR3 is TGTGCCAGCAGCCCCCTCGGACAGGGGGTGAACGAGCAGTACTTC.